These 14 T cell receptor beta chains originate from one sample sequenced in a study of cytomegalovirus exposure and HLA in healthy donors. With 60 Vbeta and 13 Jbeta primers, the PCR was carried out. Here immunoSEQ multiplex PCR was the method, and the copy in TCRdb shows in-frame clones only, minus some. The table has fewer than 80,000 clones, around 80% seen once. Sequencing was done on a sample of PBMCs. The receptors derive from a man aged 30 to 45 in good health and CMV-seronegative.

The chain combines TRBV7-9 with TRBJ1-1, with D uncertain. CDR1 is SEHNR, CDR2 FQNEAQ, per germline (reference sequence). The V gene lost 5 bases and the J gene lost 11 bases, with 9 bases spanning the gap. The CDR3 runs to 10 residues. CDR3 DNA: TGTGCCAGCAGCCTAGGAGGGGCTTTCTTT. This codes for CASSLGGAFF. Full variable domain (missing parts from reference TRBV7-9 and TRBJ1-1): DTGVSQNPRHKITKRGQNVTFRCDPISEHNRLYWYRQTLGQGPEFLTYFQNEAQLEKSRLLSDRFSAERPKGSFSTLEIQRTEQGDSAMYLCASSLGGAFFGQGTRLTVV.

The J gene is TRBJ2-2, the V gene TRBV10-1; 10 positions match TRBD1. The CDR3 runs 15 residues. V was clipped by 10 bases and J by 3 bases; unmatched bases: 8. The germline V gene has CDR1 WNHNN and CDR2 SYGVQD (reference sequence). The CDR3 DNA reads as TGCGCCACAACCGTAGGGACAGGGGACACCGGGGAGCTGTTTTTT. Translated, it gives CATTVGTGDTGELFF.

This chain links TRBV14 with TRBJ2-6, with 8 bases lining up with TRBD1. Germline V CDR1 and CDR2: SGHDN, FVKESK. The length of the CDR3 is 18 residues. V shed 4 bases, J shed 0 bases, and the junction held 8 bases outside the gene matches. In DNA form, the CDR3 reads TGTGCCAGCAGCCTTACCGGGACAGGCCTCTCTGGGGCCAACGTCCTGACTTTC. This translates into CASSLTGTGLSGANVLTF. Full variable domain (outside the CDR3, taken from reference TRBV14 and TRBJ2-6): EAGVTQFPSHSVIEKGQTVTLRCDPISGHDNLYWYRRVMGKEIKFLLHFVKESKQDESGMPNNRFLAERTGGTYSTLKVQPAELEDSGVYFCASSLTGTGLSGANVLTFGAGSRLTVL.

V usage is TRBV30 and J usage is TRBJ2-3; perhaps TRBD1 as D (7 bases). V was pared by 4 bases and J by 10 bases, with 18 bases between. The CDR3 length is 13 residues. Looked up from germline, CDR1 is GTSNPN and CDR2 is SVGIG (reference sequence). CDR3 in amino acids: CAWNSQGGNAQYF. Written as DNA, the CDR3 is TGTGCCTGGAATTCCCAGGGGGGCAACGCGCAGTATTTT.

The chain links TRBV7-6 to TRBJ1-2; the match to TRBD1 covers 10 bases. CDR3 length: 17 amino acids. The J segment lost 8 bases and the V segment lost 1 base, leaving 13 bases of the junction unmatched. Germline CDR1 and CDR2: SGHVS and FNYEAQ. Here the CDR3 DNA reads TGTGCCAGCAGCTTAGTCGTAGGACAGGGGGACCGGAGAGGCTACACCTTC. It yields the protein CASSLVVGQGDRRGYTF.

This sequence joins TRBV6-5 and TRBJ1-3; D not resolved. Germline CDR1 and CDR2: MNHEY and SVGAGI. The CDR3 sequence is 12 residues long. Trimming removed 5 bases from V and 4 bases from J, with 6 bases in between. CDR3 nucleotide sequence: TGTGCCAGCAGTCCCAGGGGAAACACCATATATTTT. Amino acid sequence: CASSPRGNTIYF.

The rearrangement joins TRBV18 to TRBJ2-7; D gene unclear. This CDR3 is built from 15 residues. Germline V gene lookup returns CDR1 KGHSH and CDR2 LQKENI. Trimming removed 2 bases from V and 2 bases from J, with 13 bases in between. The CDR3 bases are TGTGCCAGCTCACCAAGCGCGGCAGCCCCCTACGAGCAGTACTTC. Residues: CASSPSAAAPYEQYF.

CDR3 residues: CASRVGTGAETQYF. DNA for the CDR3: TGTGCCAGCAGAGTCGGAACAGGGGCGGAGACCCAGTACTTC. This chain links TRBV28 with TRBJ2-5, with 7 bases identical to TRBD1. CDR1 MDHEN and CDR2 SYDVKM come from the germline V gene. With 6 bases clipped from V and 5 bases from J, the junction kept 9 bases outside the gene matches. This CDR3 contains 14 residues.

The V and J genes are TRBV4-2 and TRBJ2-7; 11 bases fit TRBD2. With 1 base clipped from V and 8 bases from J, the junction kept 13 bases outside the gene matches. The CDR3 consists of 17 residues. CDR1 and CDR2 (germline): LGHNA, YNFKEQ. The CDR3 sequence is CASSQVDLAGGFGKQYF. CDR3 nucleotides: TGTGCCAGCAGCCAAGTCGACCTAGCGGGGGGATTTGGAAAGCAGTACTTC.

The chain couples TRBV30 to TRBJ2-6, with D possibly TRBD1 on 5 matching bases. The V gene lost 1 base and the J gene lost 1 base, with 11 bases spanning the gap. Germline V lookup: CDR1 GTSNPN, CDR2 SVGIG (reference sequence). The CDR3 runs 16 residues. The CDR3 DNA is TGTGCCTGGAGTGGAACAGGCCCATCTGGGGCCAACGTCCTGACTTTC. Its translation is CAWSGTGPSGANVLTF.

Points on this clone: A junction boundary mismatches the germline segment, possibly from a read error. This chain connects TRBV7-7 to TRBJ2-2; D possibly corresponds to TRBD2 (5 bases). The germline CDR1 and CDR2 sequences are SSHAT and FNYEAQ (reference sequence). The CDR3 extends over 15 amino acids. CDR3 region: CASSRLGIRTGELFF. In DNA, the CDR3 is TGTGCTAGCAGCCGCCTCGGGATTCGGACCGGGGAGCTGTTTTTT.

The chain couples TRBV29-1 to TRBJ2-1; 9 positions match TRBD2. The V gene end was trimmed by 7 bases and the J gene end by 6 bases; junction bases not matched to a gene: 13. This CDR3 contains 15 residues. CDR1 SQVTM and CDR2 ANQGSEA come from the germline V gene. The CDR3 nucleotides read TGCAGCGCCTTAGGGGGGCTAGCGGGGCTCAATGAGCAGTTCTTC. Its translation: CSALGGLAGLNEQFF.

V usage is TRBV27 and J usage is TRBJ2-1; 10 nucleotides line up with TRBD2. The length of the CDR3 is 16 residues. V was pared by 4 bases and J by 4 bases, with 7 bases of the junction left unmatched. CDR1 is MNHEY and CDR2 is SMNVEV in the germline V gene (reference sequence). CDR3 DNA sequence: TGTGCCAGCAGTTCTCGGACTAGCGGAAGATACAATGAGCAGTTCTTC. The encoded protein is CASSSRTSGRYNEQFF.

In its sample, this clone was seen a few times. The rearrangement links TRBV5-1 to TRBJ1-1; TRBD1 agrees at 7 bases. The V and J ends lost 2 bases and 1 base, in that order; junction bases with no gene match: 2. The CDR3 covers 14 residues. Germline-derived CDR1 and CDR2 are SGHRS and YFSETQ. CDR3: CASSLRTGNTEAFF. In DNA, the CDR3 is TGCGCCAGCAGCTTACGGACAGGGAACACTGAAGCTTTCTTT.